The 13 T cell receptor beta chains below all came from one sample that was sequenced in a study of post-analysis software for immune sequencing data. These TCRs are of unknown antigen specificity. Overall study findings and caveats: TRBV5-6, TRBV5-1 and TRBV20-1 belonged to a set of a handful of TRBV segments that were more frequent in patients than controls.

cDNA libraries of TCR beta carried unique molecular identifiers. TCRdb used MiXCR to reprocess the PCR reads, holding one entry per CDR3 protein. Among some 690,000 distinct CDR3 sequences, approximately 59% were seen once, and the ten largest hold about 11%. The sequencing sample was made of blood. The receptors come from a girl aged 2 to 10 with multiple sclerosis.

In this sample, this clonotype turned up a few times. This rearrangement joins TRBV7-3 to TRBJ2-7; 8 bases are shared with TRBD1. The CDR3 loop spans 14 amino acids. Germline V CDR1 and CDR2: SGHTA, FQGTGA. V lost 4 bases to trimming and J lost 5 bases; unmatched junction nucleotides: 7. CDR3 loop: CASSSGQAYDEQYF. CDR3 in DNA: TGTGCCAGCAGCTCGGGACAGGCTTATGACGAGCAGTACTTC.

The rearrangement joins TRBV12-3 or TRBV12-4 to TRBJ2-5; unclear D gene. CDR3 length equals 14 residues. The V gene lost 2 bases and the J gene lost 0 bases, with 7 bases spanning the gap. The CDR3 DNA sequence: TGTGCCAGCAGTTTACGGCCAGACCAAGAGACCCAGTACTTC. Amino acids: CASSLRPDQETQYF.

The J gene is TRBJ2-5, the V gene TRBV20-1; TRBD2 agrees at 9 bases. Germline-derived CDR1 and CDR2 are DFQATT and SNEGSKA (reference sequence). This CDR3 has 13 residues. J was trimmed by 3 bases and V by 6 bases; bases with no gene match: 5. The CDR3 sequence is CSAWTSAEETQYF. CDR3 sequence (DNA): TGCAGTGCATGGACTAGCGCCGAAGAGACCCAGTACTTC.

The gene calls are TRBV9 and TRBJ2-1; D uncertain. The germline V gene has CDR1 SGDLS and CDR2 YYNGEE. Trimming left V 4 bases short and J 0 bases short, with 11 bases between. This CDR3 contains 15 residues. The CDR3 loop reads CASSPGAFSYNEQFF. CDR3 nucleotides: TGTGCCAGCAGCCCCGGCGCTTTCTCCTACAATGAGCAGTTCTTC.

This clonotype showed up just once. The CDR3 reads CASSVASDSYEQYF. For the CDR3, the DNA is TGTGCCAGCAGCGTAGCTAGCGACTCCTACGAGCAGTACTTC. This rearrangement joins TRBV9 to TRBJ2-4; D perhaps matches TRBD2 (6 bases). The DNA matches TRBJ2-7 better at its end, which makes the J call doubtful. Germline V CDR1 and CDR2: SGDLS, YYNGEE. CDR3 length: 14 amino acids.

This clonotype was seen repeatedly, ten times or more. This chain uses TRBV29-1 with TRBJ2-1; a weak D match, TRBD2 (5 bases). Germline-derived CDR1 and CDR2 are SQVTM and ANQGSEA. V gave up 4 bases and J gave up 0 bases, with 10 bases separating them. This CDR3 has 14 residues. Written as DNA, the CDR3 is TGCAGCGTTGTCGCGGGTAGCTCCTACAATGAGCAGTTCTTC. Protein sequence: CSVVAGSSYNEQFF.

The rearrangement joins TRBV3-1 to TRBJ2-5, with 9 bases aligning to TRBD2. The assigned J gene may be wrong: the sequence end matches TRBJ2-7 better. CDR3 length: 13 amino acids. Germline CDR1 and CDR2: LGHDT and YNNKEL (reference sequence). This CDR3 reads CASSVGLAYEQYF. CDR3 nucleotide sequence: TGTGCCAGCAGCGTGGGACTAGCTTACGAGCAGTACTTC.

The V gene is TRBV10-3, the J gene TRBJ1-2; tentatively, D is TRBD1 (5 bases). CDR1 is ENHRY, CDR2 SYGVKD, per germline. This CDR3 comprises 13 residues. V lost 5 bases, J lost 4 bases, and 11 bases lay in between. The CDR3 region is CAISPPGGYGYTF. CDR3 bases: TGTGCCATCAGTCCACCGGGGGGCTATGGCTACACCTTC.

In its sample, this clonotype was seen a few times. The CDR3 DNA follows: TGTGCCGGACGGACTTCTCAAGAGACCCAGTACTTC. Amino acid sequence: CAGRTSQETQYF. The V and J genes are TRBV2 and TRBJ2-5, with D possibly TRBD2 on 5 matching bases. Deletions cut 11 bases from V and 2 bases from J, with 12 bases between. The CDR3 length is 12 residues. Per germline, CDR1 SNHLY and CDR2 FYNNEI.

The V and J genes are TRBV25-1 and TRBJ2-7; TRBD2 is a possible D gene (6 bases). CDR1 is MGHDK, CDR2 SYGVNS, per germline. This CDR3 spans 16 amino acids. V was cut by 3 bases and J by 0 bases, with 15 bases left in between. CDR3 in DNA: TGTGCCAGCAGTGATCGCCCCCAGGGACTCTCCTACGAGCAGTACTTC. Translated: CASSDRPQGLSYEQYF.

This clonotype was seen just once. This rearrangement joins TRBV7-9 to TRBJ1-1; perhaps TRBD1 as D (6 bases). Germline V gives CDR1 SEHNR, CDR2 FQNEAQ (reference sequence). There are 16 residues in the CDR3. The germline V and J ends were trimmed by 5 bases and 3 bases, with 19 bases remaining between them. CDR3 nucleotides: TGTGCCAGCAGCCGCCCGCGGGGGGGCAAGGACACTGAAGCTTTCTTT. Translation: CASSRPRGGKDTEAFF. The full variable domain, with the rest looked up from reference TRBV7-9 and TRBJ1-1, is DTGVSQNPRHKITKRGQNVTFRCDPISEHNRLYWYRQTLGQGPEFLTYFQNEAQLEKSRLLSDRFSAERPKGSFSTLEIQRTEQGDSAMYLCASSRPRGGKDTEAFFGQGTRLTVV.

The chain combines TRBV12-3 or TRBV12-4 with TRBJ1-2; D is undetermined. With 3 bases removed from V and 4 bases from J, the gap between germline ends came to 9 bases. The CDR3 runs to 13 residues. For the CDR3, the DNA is TGTGCCAGCAGTTTTGTCCTGATCTATGGCTACACCTTC. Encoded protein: CASSFVLIYGYTF.

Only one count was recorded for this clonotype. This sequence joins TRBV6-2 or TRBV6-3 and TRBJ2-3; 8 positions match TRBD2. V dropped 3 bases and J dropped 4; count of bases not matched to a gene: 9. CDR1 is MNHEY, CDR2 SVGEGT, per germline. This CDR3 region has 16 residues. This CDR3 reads CASSYGTSGVADTQYF. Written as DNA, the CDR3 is TGTGCCAGCAGTTATGGTACTAGCGGTGTGGCAGATACGCAGTATTTT.